The rows below give T cell receptor beta chains drawn from one sample of a study of blood T cell repertoires in COVID-19. Sequencing was performed with immunoSEQ multiplex PCR; in TCRdb, only in-frame clones are kept and a portion is missing. Of approximately 130,000 clones detected, approximately 80% appear once; the ten largest clones hold roughly 8.6%. The sample consisted of peripheral blood. Receptors originate from a human donor in a cohort sampled during active COVID-19. Each CDR3 is given with its conserved first and last residue. The D gene is left open where the match is weak. Rows give clone size only sometimes, using once, few, many, or a class for an expanded clone.

CDR3 length	D gene	V gene	J gene	clone size	CDR3 DNA	CDR3 protein
15	TRBD2	TRBV7-2	TRBJ2-1	-	TGTGCCAGCAGCTCGAGCGGGGGACCTTTGAATGAGCAGTTCTTC	CASSSSGGPLNEQFF
17	-	TRBV6-8	TRBJ2-1	-	TGTGCCAGCAGTTACGATCGGGCTAGCGACTCCTACAATGAGCAGTTCTTC	CASSYDRASDSYNEQFF
15	TRBD2	TRBV7-2	TRBJ2-7	-	TGTGCCAGCAGCTACCTAGGCGGGAGCTCCTACGAGCAGTACTTC	CASSYLGGSSYEQYF
13	-	TRBV27	TRBJ2-7	-	TGTGCCAGCAGTTTAGCGCCGCACCGGGAGCAGTACTTC	CASSLAPHREQYF
17	-	TRBV30	TRBJ2-5	-	TGTGCCTGGAGTGGGGGGAGGGCCAGGGGCACCGGAGAGACCCAGTACTTC	CAWSGGRARGTGETQYF
14	-	TRBV11-2	TRBJ2-3	-	TGTGCCAGCAGCCCAGATCCCAGCACAGATACGCAGTATTTT	CASSPDPSTDTQYF
14	-	TRBV4-1	TRBJ2-7	-	TGCGCCAGCAGCCAAGAGAGTTTATCCTACGAGCAGTACTTC	CASSQESLSYEQYF
14	-	TRBV9	TRBJ1-5	once	TGTGCCAGCAGCCCGGACACTGACAATCAGCCCCAGCATTTT	CASSPDTDNQPQHF
15	TRBD1	TRBV29-1	TRBJ2-7	-	TGCAGCGTTGAAAGGCTCGACAGGGGAATTTATGAGCAGTACTTC	CSVERLDRGIYEQYF
14	-	TRBV30	TRBJ1-5	-	TGTGCCTGGAGTGTGGGGCAGGGAAGTCAGCCCCAGCATTTT	CAWSVGQGSQPQHF
15	-	TRBV5-4	TRBJ1-1	-	TGTGCCAGCAGCATAGCGGGACGGACGGGCACTGAAGCTTTCTTT	CASSIAGRTGTEAFF
15	TRBD2	TRBV6-1	TRBJ2-7	-	TGTGCCAGCAGTGATGAGACTAGCGGTTCCTACGAGCAGTACTTC	CASSDETSGSYEQYF
14	TRBD2	TRBV5-5	TRBJ2-7	once	TGTGCCAGCAGCTTGACTAGCGGGAGCTACGAGCAGTACTTC	CASSLTSGSYEQYF
15	TRBD2	TRBV5-1	TRBJ2-7	-	TGCGCCAGCAGCTCAGGGGCTAGCGGGACCTACGAGCAGTACTTC	CASSSGASGTYEQYF
13	TRBD1	TRBV7-2	TRBJ1-4	-	TGTGCCAGCAGCTCCGGACAGGGAGAAAAACTGTTTTTT	CASSSGQGEKLFF
13	TRBD1	TRBV6-2/TRBV6-3	TRBJ1-2	-	TGTGCCAGCAGTTACGGACAGGGGTTTGGCTACACCTTC	CASSYGQGFGYTF
15	-	TRBV18	TRBJ1-3	-	TGTGCCAGCTCAGCGACGGGAGGCTCTGGAAACACCATATATTTT	CASSATGGSGNTIYF
16	TRBD1	TRBV18	TRBJ1-2	-	TGTGCCAGCTCACGGGGACAGCTTCTACTTAACTATGGCTACACCTTC	CASSRGQLLLNYGYTF
19	TRBD1	TRBV12-5	TRBJ1-1	once	TGTGCTAGTGGTTTTCTATTACAGGGGACCCAAAATGGGGACACTGAAGCTTTCTTT	CASGFLLQGTQNGDTEAFF
16	-	TRBV6-5	TRBJ2-3	-	TGTGCCAGCAGTTACTCGAGGGTTATTGCAGGGGCTGGTTTGTATTTT	CASSYSRVIAGAGLYF
15	-	TRBV7-9	TRBJ1-5	-	TGTGCCAGCAGTAGAGGAGGCTTGGGGAATCAGCCCCAGCATTTT	CASSRGGLGNQPQHF
12	-	TRBV2	TRBJ2-7	-	TGTGCCAGCAGTGAAGTGAGGTACGAGCAGTACTTC	CASSEVRYEQYF
17	-	TRBV13	TRBJ2-6	-	TGTGCCAGCAGCCATGCGGGACAGCTCTCTGGGGCCAACGTCCTGACTTTC	CASSHAGQLSGANVLTF
15	TRBD1	TRBV6-6	TRBJ1-5	-	TGTGCCAGGACAGGGCATAGGGGTAGCAATCAGCCCCAGCATTTT	CARTGHRGSNQPQHF
18	TRBD1	TRBV9	TRBJ1-2	-	TGTGCCAGCAGCGTAGGCGGGGGACAGGGTTCGTTAGATGGAGGCTACACCTTC	CASSVGGGQGSLDGGYTF
13	-	TRBV21-1	TRBJ1-1	-	TGTGCCAGCAGTGGGGGGGCCCGCCACGGGGCTTTCTTT	CASSGGARHGAFF
14	-	TRBV7-8	TRBJ1-1	-	TGTGCCAGCAGCTTAGTTCTGGGGGAGGATGAAGCTTTCTTT	CASSLVLGEDEAFF
14	TRBD2	TRBV9	TRBJ2-1	-	TGTGCCAGCAGCTTTACGGGAGGGGAGGGTGAGCAGTTCTTC	CASSFTGGEGEQFF
17	-	TRBV28	TRBJ2-7	-	TGTGCCAGCAGTTTATGGGGGGAGGACCAGGGAATGGTCGAGCAGTACTTC	CASSLWGEDQGMVEQYF
13	-	TRBV5-6	TRBJ1-1	-	TGTGCCAGCAGCTTAGGGGTGTCCACTGAAGCTTTCTTT	CASSLGVSTEAFF